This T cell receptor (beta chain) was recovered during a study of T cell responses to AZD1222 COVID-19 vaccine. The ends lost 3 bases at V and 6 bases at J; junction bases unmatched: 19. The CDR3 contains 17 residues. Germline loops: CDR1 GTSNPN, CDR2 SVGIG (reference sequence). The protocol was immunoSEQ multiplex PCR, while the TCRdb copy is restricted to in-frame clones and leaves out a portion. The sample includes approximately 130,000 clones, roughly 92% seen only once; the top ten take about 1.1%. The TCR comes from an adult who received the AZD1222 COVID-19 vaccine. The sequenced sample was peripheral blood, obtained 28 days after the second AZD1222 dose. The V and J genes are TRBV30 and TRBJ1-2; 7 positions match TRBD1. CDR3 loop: CAWSRTGVLARLDGYTF. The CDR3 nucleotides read TGTGCCTGGAGCCGGACAGGCGTACTCGCGAGATTGGATGGCTACACCTTC.